Reported below is one TCR beta chain. Germline assignment: CDR1 SEHNR and CDR2 FQNEAQ (reference sequence). The CDR3 contains 14 residues. V shed 1 base and J shed 5 bases, with 9 bases lying between them. The data were taken from a study of blood T cell repertoires in COVID-19. The wider study: COVID-19 samples, acute and convalescent, were from the United States, Italy and Spain. The cDNA or gDNA used as material had been derived from T cells, B-cell-depleted T cells, or PBMCs.

Authors' methods: Amplification of reference gene primers provided the estimated nucleated cell counts. Clones were sequenced by immunoSEQ multiplex PCR, and TCRdb holds only the in-frame ones, with some missing. V and J calls and clone size are as listed in that table; D and trimming were resolved from the DNA. The table records some 130,000 clones, about 89% of them present only once. The chain has TRBV7-9 and TRBJ1-5; the D is unclear. This TCR was recovered from a man aged 55 to 70 with active or convalescent COVID-19. Sequencing used peripheral blood. The CDR3 protein is CASSLGRSDQPQHF. The CDR3 region has the DNA TGTGCCAGCAGCTTAGGACGAAGCGATCAGCCCCAGCATTTT.